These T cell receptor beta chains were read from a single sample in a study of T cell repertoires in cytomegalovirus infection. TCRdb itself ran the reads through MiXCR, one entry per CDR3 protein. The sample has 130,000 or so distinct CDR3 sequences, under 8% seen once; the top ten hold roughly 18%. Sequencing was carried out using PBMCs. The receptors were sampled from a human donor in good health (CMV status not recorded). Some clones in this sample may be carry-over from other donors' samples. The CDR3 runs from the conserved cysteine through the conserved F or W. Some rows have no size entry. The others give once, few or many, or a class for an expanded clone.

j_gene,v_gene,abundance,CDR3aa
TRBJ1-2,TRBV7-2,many,CASSLGVRGGGGYGYTF
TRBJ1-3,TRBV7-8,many,CASSWTGGEGSGNTIYF
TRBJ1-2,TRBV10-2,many,CASSETGTYGYTF
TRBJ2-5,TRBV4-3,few,CASSHLAGESQETQYF
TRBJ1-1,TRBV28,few,CASSLQFPGGRTEAFF
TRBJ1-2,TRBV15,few,CATSTGTDYGYTF
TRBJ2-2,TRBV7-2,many,CASSRRLSGQGTGELFF
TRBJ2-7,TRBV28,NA,CASSFRSRNLRREQYF
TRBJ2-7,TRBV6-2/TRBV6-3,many,CASHDRGRSYEQYF
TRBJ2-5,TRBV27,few,CASSFSGKGDQETQYF
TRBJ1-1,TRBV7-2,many,CASKRAGVPEAFF
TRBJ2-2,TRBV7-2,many,CASSLSSGGGQEELFF
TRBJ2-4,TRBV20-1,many,CSAGRLAGQNIQYF
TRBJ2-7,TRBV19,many,CASSPRPGQGDEQYF
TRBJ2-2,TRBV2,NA,CASQTGSNTGELFF
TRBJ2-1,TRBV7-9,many,CASSATYEQFF
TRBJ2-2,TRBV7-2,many,CASRKEAGTGELFF
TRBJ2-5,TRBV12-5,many,CASGLVWETLDRGKETQYF
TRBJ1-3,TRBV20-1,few,CSAGWGARGNTIYF
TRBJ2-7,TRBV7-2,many,CASSLNIVGEQYF
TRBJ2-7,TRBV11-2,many,CASSLYRSPSYEQYF
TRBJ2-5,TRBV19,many,CASSIGPGRGETQYF
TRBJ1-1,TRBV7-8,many,CASSTTGAIGTEAFF
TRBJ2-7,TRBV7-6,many,CASRGYEGWGQGFNEQYF
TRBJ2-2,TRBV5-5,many,CASSPGMGNGELFF
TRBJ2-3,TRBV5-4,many,CASSPKKLQGVADTQYF
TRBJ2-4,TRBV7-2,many,CASSSRTGLQYF
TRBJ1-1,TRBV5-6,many,CASSLKGDQYTEAFF
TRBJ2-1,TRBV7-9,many,CASSLSDSGVDNEQFF
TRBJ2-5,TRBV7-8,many,CASSLALIGETQYF
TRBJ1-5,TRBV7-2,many,CASSLVGTASNQPQHF
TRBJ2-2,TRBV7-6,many,CASSLNSGQLAGELFF
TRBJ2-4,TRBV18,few,CASSPDGNIQYF
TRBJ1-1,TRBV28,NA,CASSLGTGAEAFF
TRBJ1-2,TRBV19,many,CASSIDRLSYGYTF
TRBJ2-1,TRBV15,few,CATSRDMGQYNEQFF
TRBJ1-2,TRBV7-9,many,CASSDPKLDIQHHNYGYTF
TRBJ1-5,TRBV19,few,CASSIMGQGGQPQHF
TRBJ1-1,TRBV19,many,CASSRQGDTEAFF
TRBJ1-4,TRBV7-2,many,CASSLVAGVDEKLFF
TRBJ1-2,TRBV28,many,CASSLRGARVQVDGYTF